The present TCR beta chain was sequenced within a study of breast tumors, draining lymph nodes, adjacent tissues. With regard to this clonotype: Antigen: not known.

Axillary draining lymph nodes of breast cancer patients supplied the node samples. Using its own MiXCR run on the multiplex PCR reads, TCRdb lists one record per CDR3 protein. This repertoire shows approximately 180,000 distinct CDR3 sequences, 25% to 40% found once; its top ten account for roughly 3.8%. Study-level findings and limits: The data were judged consistent with most tumor T cells coming from lymph node and expanding in tumor. Tumor TCR diversity was below lymph nodes but above nontumor tissue.

V was pared by 8 bases and J by 2 bases, with 23 bases between. Germline V CDR1 and CDR2: MNHNS, SASEGT. The CDR3 sequence is 17 residues long. This receptor was identified in a female donor with breast cancer. Some clones in this sample may be carry-over from other donors' samples. J is TRBJ2-3 and V is TRBV6-1, with no clear D. Sequencing was done on a sample of axillary lymph node tissue. The CDR3 region has the DNA TGTGCCAGCTCGGGCTCTCTCAGTGTTATTAACACAGATACGCAGTATTTT. Protein sequence: CASSGSLSVINTDTQYF.